The next 25 T cell receptor beta chains were all read from a single sample in a study of blood T cell repertoires in COVID-19. Using immunoSEQ multiplex PCR, the repertoire was profiled, and TCRdb retains in-frame clones only, with some absent. The sample has 300,000 to 400,000 clones, around 83% seen once. The sample taken for sequencing was peripheral blood. The receptors were gathered from a man younger than 40 with active or convalescent COVID-19.

The genes are TRBV4-2 and TRBJ2-5, with D maybe TRBD2 (6 bases). The ends were cut back, 2 bases at V and 2 bases at J, with 21 bases in the middle. CDR1 and CDR2 from the germline V gene are LGHNA and YNFKEQ. The CDR3 sequence is 18 residues long. CDR3 protein: CASSQSGGTSMKQETQYF. DNA for the CDR3: TGTGCCAGCAGCCAAAGCGGCGGGACCTCGATGAAACAAGAGACCCAGTACTTC.

This clone was observed a handful of times. The chain recombines TRBV12-3 or TRBV12-4 with TRBJ2-3; 7 nucleotides match TRBD1. Trimming took 5 bases from V and 8 from J; bases not matched to a gene: 7. The CDR3 contains 13 residues. CDR3 DNA sequence: TGTGCCAGCAGTGAAGGGACAGTCCGTACGCAGTATTTT. It yields the protein CASSEGTVRTQYF.

This rearrangement joins TRBV6-5 to TRBJ1-2; 9 bases are shared with TRBD1. The CDR3 consists of 14 residues. V trimming: 5 bases; J trimming: 8 bases; junction bases outside the gene matches: 9. Germline loops: CDR1 MNHEY, CDR2 SVGAGI. CDR3 region: CASSTPDRGGGYTF. The CDR3 DNA reads as TGTGCCAGCAGTACGCCCGACAGGGGGGGCGGCTACACCTTC.

The chain couples TRBV7-2 to TRBJ1-3; D gene ambiguous. Trimming took off 5 bases at V and 1 base at J, with 12 bases between the two ends. CDR3 length equals 15 residues. Germline-derived CDR1 and CDR2 are SGHTA and FQGNSA. DNA of the CDR3: TGTGCCAGCAGCACGGGGAGCTCATCTGGAAACACCATATATTTT. Its translation is CASSTGSSSGNTIYF.

The J gene is TRBJ1-1, the V gene TRBV6-1, with D perhaps matching TRBD1 (5 bases). V was cut by 3 bases and J by 5 bases, with 7 bases left in between. Germline V gene data show CDR1 as MNHNS and CDR2 as SASEGT. The CDR3 spans 12 residues. The CDR3 protein is CASSEGGTEAFF. The CDR3, as DNA: TGTGCCAGCAGTGAGGGGGGTACTGAAGCTTTCTTT.

The chain has TRBV11-3 and TRBJ2-5; 7 bases line up with TRBD1. From germline, CDR1 is SGHNT and CDR2 YENEEA. J gave up 5 bases and V 4 bases, and 7 bases lay outside the gene matches. The CDR3 extends over 14 amino acids. CDR3 coding DNA: TGTGCCAGCAGCTCAGGGACAGCGGCCGAGACCCAGTACTTC. This gives the protein CASSSGTAAETQYF. Using reference TRBV11-3 and TRBJ2-5 for the parts outside the CDR3, the full variable domain is EAGVVQSPRYKIIEKKQPVAFWCNPISGHNTLYWYLQNLGQGPELLIRYENEEAVDDSQLPKDRFSAERLKGVDSTLKIQPAELGDSAVYLCASSSGTAAETQYFGPGTRLLVL.

This chain joins TRBV2 and TRBJ1-4, with 11 bases that match TRBD1. Germline CDR1 is SNHLY and CDR2 is FYNNEI. Trimming took 6 bases from V and 8 from J; bases not matched to a gene: 5. The CDR3 extends over 14 amino acids. The CDR3 here is CASRMDRGREKLFF. CDR3 nucleotides: TGTGCCAGCAGGATGGACAGGGGGCGAGAAAAACTGTTTTTT. Filled out from reference TRBV2 and TRBJ1-4, the complete variable domain reads EPEVTQTPSHQVTQMGQEVILRCVPISNHLYFYWYRQILGQKVEFLVSFYNNEISEKSEIFDDQFSVERPDGSNFTLKIRSTKLEDSAMYFCASRMDRGREKLFFGSGTQLSVL.

V and J are TRBV4-1 and TRBJ2-6; maybe TRBD2 (5 bases). Germline CDR1 and CDR2: MGHRA and YSYEKL. CDR3 length: 18 amino acids. The V end lost 0 bases, the J end lost 0 bases, and 12 bases lay between the germline ends. The CDR3 DNA is TGCGCCAGCAGCCAAGAGAGTTACGGGGACTCTGGGGCCAACGTCCTGACTTTC. Its protein product is CASSQESYGDSGANVLTF.

The gene calls are TRBV24-1 and TRBJ2-5; the match to TRBD1 covers 9 bases. Germline CDR1 and CDR2: KGHDR and SFDVKD. The J segment lost 2 bases and the V segment lost 9 bases, leaving 9 bases of the junction unmatched. The CDR3 sequence is 15 residues long. The CDR3 loop is CATSPPGQGQETQYF. DNA for the CDR3: TGTGCCACCTCCCCGCCGGGACAGGGACAAGAGACCCAGTACTTC.

The gene calls are TRBV19 and TRBJ2-3; D call uncertain. V was clipped by 6 bases and J by 7 bases, with 8 bases between them. Germline CDR1 is LNHDA and CDR2 is SQIVND (reference sequence). The CDR3 consists of 11 residues. The CDR3 loop is CASSLGYTQYF. The CDR3, as DNA: TGTGCCAGTAGCCTCGGTTATACGCAGTATTTT.

This clone showed up just a few times. The V call is TRBV9, the J call TRBJ1-2, with D perhaps TRBD1 (6 bases). This CDR3 contains 15 residues. Germline V CDR1 and CDR2: SGDLS, YYNGEE. The germline V and J ends were trimmed by 4 bases and 1 base, with 14 bases remaining between them. In DNA form, the CDR3 reads TGTGCCAGCAGCTCCCGGACAGCCGATAACTATGGCTACACCTTC. Its translation is CASSSRTADNYGYTF.

This clone came up once. V gene TRBV7-2 combines with J gene TRBJ2-7, with D possibly being TRBD2 (6 bases). V was clipped by 3 bases and J by 4 bases, with 10 bases between them. The CDR3 extends over 13 amino acids. Germline loops: CDR1 SGHTA, CDR2 FQGNSA. CDR3 protein: CASSFLAQYEQYF. In DNA, the CDR3 is TGTGCCAGCAGCTTCCTAGCGCAATACGAGCAGTACTTC.

This chain connects TRBV7-3 to TRBJ2-6; 8 bases are a match to TRBD1. The J segment lost 2 bases and the V segment lost 3 bases, leaving 6 bases of the junction unmatched. From germline, CDR1 is SGHTA and CDR2 FQGTGA. CDR3 length: 17 residues. The CDR3 sequence is CASSLVRQGTGANVLTF. In nucleotides, the CDR3 is TGTGCCAGCAGCTTGGTCCGACAGGGGACTGGGGCCAACGTCCTGACTTTC.

This clone occurred once. The chain carries TRBV6-5 and TRBJ2-1, with 11 bases lining up with TRBD1. With V trimmed by 11 bases and J by 12 bases, 15 bases remained unmatched. CDR1 MNHEY and CDR2 SVGAGI come from the germline V gene. CDR3 size: 14 residues. The CDR3 here is CAGTARTGGIGQFF. The CDR3 coding sequence is TGTGCCGGGACCGCTCGGACAGGGGGCATCGGGCAGTTCTTC.

The chain couples TRBV30 to TRBJ1-2, with D perhaps matching TRBD1 (5 bases). V lost 2 bases, J lost 5 bases, and 18 bases lay in between. The CDR3 consists of 15 residues. Germline assignment: CDR1 GTSNPN and CDR2 SVGIG (reference sequence). CDR3 in DNA: TGTGCCTGGAGTTTCCGCCGGGACTCGGTATATGGCTACACCTTC. As protein: CAWSFRRDSVYGYTF.

The genes are TRBV4-2 and TRBJ2-7; D is perhaps TRBD2 (6 bases). V gave up 1 base and J gave up 4 bases, with 14 bases separating them. Germline V gives CDR1 LGHNA, CDR2 YNFKEQ. CDR3 size: 15 residues. CDR3 amino acids: CASSQGDGSSYEQYF. The CDR3 DNA follows: TGTGCCAGCAGCCAAGGAGACGGGAGTAGTTACGAGCAGTACTTC.

The V call is TRBV7-9, the J call TRBJ1-4; 9 bases agree with TRBD1. Germline assignment: CDR1 SEHNR and CDR2 FQNEAQ (reference sequence). This CDR3 spans 10 amino acids. V was clipped by 8 bases and J by 12 bases; unmatched bases: 1. DNA of the CDR3: TGTGCCAGCGGGGACAGGGAACTGTTTTTT. Translated: CASGDRELFF.

This rearrangement joins TRBV7-6 to TRBJ1-3; 7 bases agree with TRBD1. With V trimmed by 1 base and J by 5 bases, 2 bases remained unmatched. CDR1 is SGHVS and CDR2 is FNYEAQ in the germline V gene. The CDR3 runs 14 residues. In nucleotides, the CDR3 is TGTGCCAGCAGCTTAGACAGGGGAAGAAACACCATATATTTT. This sequence encodes CASSLDRGRNTIYF. Supplemented by reference TRBV7-6 and TRBJ1-3, the full variable domain reads GAGVSQSPRYKVTKRGQDVALRCDPISGHVSLYWYRQALGQGPEFLTYFNYEAQQDKSGLPNDRFSAERPEGSISTLTIQRTEQRDSAMYRCASSLDRGRNTIYFGEGSWLTVV.

The V and J genes are TRBV30 and TRBJ1-4; a weak D match, TRBD1 (6 bases). The CDR3 is 14 amino acids. V was pared by 5 bases and J by 4 bases, with 14 bases between. Germline V gives CDR1 GTSNPN, CDR2 SVGIG (reference sequence). CDR3 coding DNA: TGTGCCTGGGGCCAGGGGTGGAGTAATGAAAAACTGTTTTTT. Translation: CAWGQGWSNEKLFF.

This clone was seen a handful of times. V is TRBV28 and J is TRBJ1-6; the D gene is possibly TRBD1 (5 bases). V was clipped by 6 bases and J by 5 bases, with 11 bases between them. The germline gives CDR1 MDHEN, CDR2 SYDVKM. The CDR3 sequence is 14 residues long. DNA for the CDR3: TGTGCCAGCAGCCTTGGACAAAATAATTCACCCCTCCACTTT. Protein product: CASSLGQNNSPLHF.

This sequence joins TRBV28 and TRBJ2-7, with 11 bases fitting TRBD2. With 5 bases clipped from V and 4 bases from J, the junction kept 4 bases outside the gene matches. In germline, CDR1 is MDHEN, CDR2 SYDVKM. This CDR3 region has 14 residues. The CDR3 DNA reads as TGTGCCAGCAGTCCTAGCGGGAGGAGGTACGAGCAGTACTTC. It encodes CASSPSGRRYEQYF.

V is TRBV7-6 and J is TRBJ2-3; the D gene is possibly TRBD2 (5 bases). The CDR3 has 15 residues. CDR1 and CDR2 (germline): SGHVS, FNYEAQ. V gave up 5 bases and J gave up 4 bases, with 16 bases separating them. For the CDR3, the DNA is TGTGCCAGCAGCCCGACTACCTCCGAACCAGATACGCAGTATTTT. The encoded protein is CASSPTTSEPDTQYF.

The CDR3 loop reads CASSQGTGSGNTIYF. CDR3 nucleotide sequence: TGCGCCAGCAGCCAAGGGACAGGCTCTGGAAACACCATATATTTT. The J gene is TRBJ1-3, the V gene TRBV4-3, with 7 positions matching TRBD1. The CDR3 has 15 residues. The V gene end was trimmed by 1 base and the J gene end by 0 bases; junction bases not matched to a gene: 0. In germline, CDR1 is LGHNA, CDR2 YSLEER.

The chain has TRBV19 and TRBJ1-2; D is unclear. V was pared by 4 bases and J by 0 bases, with 12 bases between. Per germline, CDR1 LNHDA and CDR2 SQIVND (reference sequence). The CDR3 sequence is 15 residues long. CDR3 residues: CASSRQISSNYGYTF. The CDR3 DNA follows: TGTGCCAGTAGTAGGCAGATTAGCTCTAACTATGGCTACACCTTC.

The chain combines TRBV2 with TRBJ1-6; D unclear. CDR3 length: 15 amino acids. Germline CDR1 SNHLY, CDR2 FYNNEI. V was pared by 3 bases and J by 8 bases, with 14 bases between. The CDR3 sequence is CASSEMIQMYSPLHF. The CDR3 coding sequence is TGTGCCAGCAGTGAGATGATACAGATGTATTCACCCCTCCACTTT.